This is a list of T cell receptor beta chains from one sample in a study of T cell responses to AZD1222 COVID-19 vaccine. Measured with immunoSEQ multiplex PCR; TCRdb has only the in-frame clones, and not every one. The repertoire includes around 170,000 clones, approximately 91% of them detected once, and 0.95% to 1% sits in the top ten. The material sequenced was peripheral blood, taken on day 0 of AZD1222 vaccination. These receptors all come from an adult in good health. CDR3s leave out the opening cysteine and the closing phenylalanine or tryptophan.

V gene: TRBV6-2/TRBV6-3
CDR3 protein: ASSYPGPKYNEQF

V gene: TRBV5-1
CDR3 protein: ASSLWSTGGNEQF

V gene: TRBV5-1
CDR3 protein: ASSWTGGEGNTEAF

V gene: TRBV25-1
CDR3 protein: ASSTRGRYEQY

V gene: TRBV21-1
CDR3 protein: ASSPPAGATYEQY

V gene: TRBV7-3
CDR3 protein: ASSLTGESSPLH

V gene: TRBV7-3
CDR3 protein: ASSLMAGGQDTQY

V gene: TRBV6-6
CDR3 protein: ASSRRHSNQPQH

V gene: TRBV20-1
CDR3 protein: SASGPMNTEAF

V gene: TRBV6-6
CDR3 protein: ASSYGTAGYEQY

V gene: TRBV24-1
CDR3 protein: ATSDFSRAGEAINEQF

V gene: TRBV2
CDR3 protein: ASSPLPSYGYT

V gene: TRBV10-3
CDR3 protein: AISGGETYEQY